The rows below give T cell receptor beta chains drawn from one sample of a study of cytomegalovirus exposure and HLA in healthy donors. Libraries were prepared by immunoSEQ multiplex PCR; TCRdb keeps only in-frame clonotypes and omits some of them. The sample records some 180,000 clones, more than 65% being singletons. The sequencing sample was made of PBMCs. The receptors were gathered from a woman between 25 and 40 years old in good health and CMV-seronegative. The CDR3 runs from the conserved cysteine through the conserved F or W. The D gene is left open where the match is weak. Not all rows give a size; the values are once, few, many and, for expanded clones, a class.

d_call | j_call | clone_size | v_call | cdr3_nt | cdr3_aa
TRBD2 | TRBJ2-1 | . | TRBV6-6 | TGTGCCAGCAGTTACTCGTCTAGCGGGGTCAATGAGCAGTTCTTC | CASSYSSSGVNEQFF
. | TRBJ1-1 | . | TRBV29-1 | TGCAGCGCCCTCAGGGACACTGAAGCTTTCTTT | CSALRDTEAFF
. | TRBJ2-1 | . | TRBV15 | TGTGCCACCAGGGAAGGGGATGAGCAGTTCTTC | CATREGDEQFF
TRBD2 | TRBJ2-3 | . | TRBV5-4 | TGTGCCAGCAGCCCAATACAACGGACTAGCGACGCTAGCACAGATACGCAGTATTTT | CASSPIQRTSDASTDTQYF
TRBD1 | TRBJ2-2 | . | TRBV9 | TGTGCCAGCAGCCAACCAGGGACAGGGGAGGTCACCGGGGAGCTGTTTTTT | CASSQPGTGEVTGELFF
TRBD1 | TRBJ2-7 | . | TRBV4-1 | TGCGCCAGCAGCCAAGAAGGACAGGGGTCCTACGAGCAGTACTTC | CASSQEGQGSYEQYF
TRBD2 | TRBJ2-3 | . | TRBV18 | TGTGCCAGCTCACCACTAGGGACTAGCACGGATACGCAGTATTTT | CASSPLGTSTDTQYF
TRBD1 | TRBJ1-1 | . | TRBV19 | TGTGCCAGTAGTCCGGGACAGGCGAACACTGAAGCTTTCTTT | CASSPGQANTEAFF
. | TRBJ1-1 | few | TRBV7-3 | TGTGCCAGCAGCTCCACATACAGGGCTGAAGCTTTCTTT | CASSSTYRAEAFF
TRBD2 | TRBJ2-7 | . | TRBV30 | TGTGCCTCAATAGCGGGAGCCTCCTACGAGCAGTACTTC | CASIAGASYEQYF